One T cell receptor beta chain is described in this entry. This CDR3 is 12 amino acids long. V was shortened by 7 bases and J by 3 bases, with 9 bases between the two germline ends. The germline gives CDR1 SNHLY, CDR2 FYNNEI. This sample is drawn from a study of T cell changes during pregnancy in multiple sclerosis. TCRdb's copy holds only in-frame clones and misses some; the assay was immunoSEQ multiplex PCR. The data contain roughly 53,000 clones, roughly 90% of them seen just once; the ten biggest clones take up less than 4%. The rearrangement uses TRBV2 and TRBJ1-2; D gene ambiguous. Sequenced here: CD8+ T cells from peripheral blood mononuclear cells, sampled before pregnancy. This receptor was taken from a female donor with multiple sclerosis, enrolled in a pregnancy study. CDR3: CASNVAYYGYTF. CDR3 bases: TGTGCCAGCAACGTGGCCTACTATGGCTACACCTTC.